This record looks at one T cell receptor (beta chain) sequence and its context. The antigen remains unidentified. Method: immunoSEQ multiplex PCR; TCRdb's copy keeps in-frame clones and lacks some. The data contain about 15,000 clones, about three fifths of them singletons. The sample belongs to a study of CD4+ T cells in melanoma. Study conclusions and caveats: A reported correlation linked neoantigen-specific CD4+ T cells to CD8+, macrophage and B cell function. Neoantigen-specific CD4+ T cells in melanoma reportedly had diverse differentiation states.

Trimming left V 0 bases short and J 3 bases short, with 6 bases between. The CDR3 runs 13 residues. CDR1 and CDR2 (germline): SGHRS, YFSETQ. This chain uses TRBV5-1 with TRBJ1-2; D is perhaps TRBD1 (5 bases). The source is a human donor with melanoma. Sequencing used cells from a culture (not recorded whether cultured in vitro). The CDR3 DNA sequence: TGCGCCAGCAGCTTGGGGGGGTACTATGGCTACACCTTC. Translating it yields CASSLGGYYGYTF.